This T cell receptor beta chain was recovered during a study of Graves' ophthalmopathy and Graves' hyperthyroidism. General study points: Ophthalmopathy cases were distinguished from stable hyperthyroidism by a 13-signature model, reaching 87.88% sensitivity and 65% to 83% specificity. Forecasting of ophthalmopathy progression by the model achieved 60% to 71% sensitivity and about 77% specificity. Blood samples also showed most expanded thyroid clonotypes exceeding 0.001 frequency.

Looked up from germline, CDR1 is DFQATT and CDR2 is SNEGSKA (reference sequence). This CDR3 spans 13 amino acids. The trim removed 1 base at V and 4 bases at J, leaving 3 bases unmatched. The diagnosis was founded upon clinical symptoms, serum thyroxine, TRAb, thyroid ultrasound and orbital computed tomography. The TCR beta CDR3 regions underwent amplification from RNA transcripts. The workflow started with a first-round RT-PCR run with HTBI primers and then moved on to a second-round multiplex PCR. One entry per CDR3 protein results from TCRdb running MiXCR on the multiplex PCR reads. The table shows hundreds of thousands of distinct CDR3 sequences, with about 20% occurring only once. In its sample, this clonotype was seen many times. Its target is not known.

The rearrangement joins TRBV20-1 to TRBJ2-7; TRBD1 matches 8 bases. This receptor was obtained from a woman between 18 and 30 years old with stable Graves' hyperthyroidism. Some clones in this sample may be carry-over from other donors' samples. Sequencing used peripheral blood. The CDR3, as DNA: TGCAGTGCTAGAGTCAGGGGGCTTTACGAGCAGTACTTC. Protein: CSARVRGLYEQYF.